The next 7 T cell receptor beta chains were all read from a single sample in a study of blood T cell repertoires in COVID-19. Clones were sequenced by immunoSEQ multiplex PCR, and TCRdb holds only the in-frame ones, with some missing. The table lists 50,000 to 65,000 clones, 75% to 90% of them singletons. The sample was peripheral blood. The receptors stem from a man aged 55 to 69 with active COVID-19.

V gene TRBV3-1 (or the pseudogene TRBV3-2) combines with J gene TRBJ2-2; 7 positions agree with TRBD2. Germline V gives CDR1 LGHDT, CDR2 YNNKEL (reference sequence). The CDR3 contains 20 residues. V was pared by 0 bases and J by 0 bases, with 13 bases of the junction left unmatched. The CDR3 protein is CASSQDHCGGDRSNTGELFF. The CDR3 region has the DNA TGTGCCAGCAGCCAAGATCATTGTGGGGGGGACCGATCGAACACCGGGGAGCTGTTTTTT.

V and J are TRBV7-2 and TRBJ2-1; 11 bases are shared with TRBD2. CDR3 size: 20 residues. Trimming took 0 bases from V and 5 from J; bases not matched to a gene: 15. CDR1 and CDR2 (germline): SGHTA, FQGNSA. CDR3: CASSLAVSLSGRAENNEQFF. CDR3 DNA sequence: TGTGCCAGCAGCTTAGCAGTTTCTCTTAGCGGGAGGGCCGAAAACAATGAGCAGTTCTTC.

This chain links TRBV6-5 with TRBJ2-7; TRBD2 might be the D (6 bases). Trimming shortened V by 6 bases and J by 6 bases, and 18 bases separated the two germline ends. The CDR3 is 14 amino acids. Germline assignment: CDR1 MNHEY and CDR2 SVGAGI. CDR3 protein: CASRAGQLLREQYF. As DNA, the CDR3 is TGTGCCAGCAGGGCGGGGCAGTTGCTTCGCGAGCAGTACTTC.

V and J are TRBV5-6 and TRBJ1-1; unclear D gene. Deletions cut 4 bases from V and 7 bases from J, with 17 bases between. In germline, CDR1 is SGHDT, CDR2 YYEEEE. This CDR3 is 14 amino acids long. This CDR3 is CASSGRDLNYEAFF. CDR3 in DNA: TGTGCCAGCAGCGGGAGGGATTTAAACTATGAAGCTTTCTTT.

This clone occurred once. The CDR3 region is CASSTAVRQYF. DNA of the CDR3: TGTGCCAGTAGTACAGCGGTGCGGCAGTATTTT. The V and J genes are TRBV19 and TRBJ2-3, with a tentative D call TRBD2 (5 bases). CDR1 is LNHDA and CDR2 is SQIVND in the germline V gene (reference sequence). The CDR3 extends over 11 amino acids. Trimming removed 4 bases at V and 11 bases at J, with 10 bases between.

V and J are TRBV7-9 and TRBJ2-3; 11 nucleotides line up with TRBD2. Germline loops: CDR1 SEHNR, CDR2 FQNEAQ (reference sequence). This CDR3 comprises 19 residues. The J segment lost 5 bases and the V segment lost 5 bases, leaving 18 bases of the junction unmatched. This CDR3 is CASSLGGTSGPFVGDTQYF. The CDR3 bases are TGTGCCAGCAGCCTGGGGGGGACTAGCGGACCCTTTGTTGGAGATACGCAGTATTTT. The whole variable domain, remainder taken from reference TRBV7-9 and TRBJ2-3, is DTGVSQNPRHKITKRGQNVTFRCDPISEHNRLYWYRQTLGQGPEFLTYFQNEAQLEKSRLLSDRFSAERPKGSFSTLEIQRTEQGDSAMYLCASSLGGTSGPFVGDTQYFGPGTRLTVL.

The rearrangement links TRBV11-3 to TRBJ2-1, with 8 bases fitting TRBD2. The length of the CDR3 is 16 residues. After removal of 7 bases from V and 6 bases from J, the junction contained 14 bases not matched to a gene. In germline, CDR1 is SGHNT, CDR2 YENEEA. CDR3 in DNA: TGTGCCAGCAATCCCCCTAGCGGGCCCCCATGCAATGAGCAGTTCTTC. It codes for CASNPPSGPPCNEQFF.